A selection of T cell receptor beta chains follows, all from one sample in a study of cytomegalovirus exposure and HLA in healthy donors. Generated by immunoSEQ multiplex PCR, the TCRdb table keeps only in-frame clones and is missing some. The sample records tens of thousands of clones, over 60% being singletons. The sequencing sample was made of PBMCs. All receptors come from a male donor in good health and CMV-seronegative. CDR3s include the opening cysteine and the closing phenylalanine or tryptophan. Fields, in order: J gene, clone size, V gene, D gene, CDR3 DNA, CDR3 protein. D genes are given only for firm matches. Only part of the rows carry a size: once, few, many, or a class if the clone is expanded.

TRBJ2-5 . TRBV6-1 TRBD2 TGTGCCAGCAGTGAACACCCTAGCGGGAGAGAGACCCAGTACTTC CASSEHPSGRETQYF
TRBJ2-7 few TRBV5-6 TRBD1 TGTGCCAGCAGCTCGAGAGGGGGCAGGGAGCAGTACTTC CASSSRGGREQYF
TRBJ1-1 . TRBV27 TRBD1 TGTGCCAGCAGTTTCCGGACAGGGACCACTGAAGCTTTCTTT CASSFRTGTTEAFF
TRBJ2-3 . TRBV19 TRBD2 TGTGCCAGTAGTATAGCGGGAGGGCCGGTTACAGATACGCAGTATTTT CASSIAGGPVTDTQYF
TRBJ2-7 . TRBV11-2 . TGTGCCAGCAGCTTAGGACTTAGCGAGCAGTACTTC CASSLGLSEQYF
TRBJ2-3 . TRBV4-2 . TGTGCCAGCAGCCAGGCGGAGGCGGGGATGGGAGATACGCAGTATTTT CASSQAEAGMGDTQYF
TRBJ1-4 . TRBV28 TRBD1 TGTGCCAGCAGCCCTAGGACAGGGGAAACTAGCGAACTGTTTTTT CASSPRTGETSELFF
TRBJ2-1 few TRBV4-1 TRBD2 TGCGCCAGCAGCCAAAAGCCGGCTAGCGGGAGTGGGTACGGTTACAATGAGCAGTTCTTC CASSQKPASGSGYGYNEQFF
TRBJ1-6 . TRBV2 . TGTGCCAGCAGACCAGCGAGCTCCTATAATTCACCCCTCCACTTT CASRPASSYNSPLHF
TRBJ2-5 . TRBV10-2 . TGCGCCAGCAGCGGACAGGGAGGGGAGACCCAGTACTTC CASSGQGGETQYF
TRBJ2-1 . TRBV29-1 . TGCAGCGTTGAGGTTGACAGCTACAATGAGCAGTTCTTC CSVEVDSYNEQFF
TRBJ2-5 . TRBV6-1 TRBD2 TGTGCCAGCAGTGAAGTGGGCATCGGGGCGGGAGGGTTTGAGACCCAGTACTTC CASSEVGIGAGGFETQYF
TRBJ2-7 . TRBV30 . TGTGCCTGGAGTTCCCGGGGGTCCTACGAGCAGTACTTC CAWSSRGSYEQYF
TRBJ1-5 . TRBV6-6 . TGTGCCAGCAGTTACCCCGAGGGGGATCAGCCCCAGCATTTT CASSYPEGDQPQHF
TRBJ1-1 . TRBV10-2 TRBD1 TGCGCCAGCACGGTTACCGGGACAGGCGGAACTAAAGCTTTCTTT CASTVTGTGGTKAFF
TRBJ2-3 . TRBV7-9 . TGTGCCAGCAGCTTAGATGGGGGCCTGATAGATACGCAGTATTTT CASSLDGGLIDTQYF
TRBJ2-7 . TRBV25-1 TRBD1 TGTGCCAGCAGAATCTCGGACAGGGGCGAGCAGTACTTC CASRISDRGEQYF
TRBJ1-5 few TRBV19 . TGTGCCAGTAGTATACAGGTAGGACAGCCCCAGCATTTT CASSIQVGQPQHF
TRBJ1-4 . TRBV25-1 TRBD1 TGTGCCAGCAGTGACAGGGGGCGCGCTGAAAAACTGTTTTTT CASSDRGRAEKLFF
TRBJ1-6 . TRBV4-3 . TGCGCCAGCAGCCAAGGTCATCAAGGAGGGATACGGTCACCCCTCCACTTT CASSQGHQGGIRSPLHF
TRBJ2-3 . TRBV7-8 . TGTGCCAGCAGGGTGGGGGGAAGCACAGATACGCAGTATTTT CASRVGGSTDTQYF
TRBJ1-1 . TRBV10-1 . TGCGCCAGCAGTGTCGGGGGGCCGAACACTGAAGCTTTCTTT CASSVGGPNTEAFF
TRBJ2-3 . TRBV6-5 . TGTGCCAGCGTTAATTGGGCCACAGATACGCAGTATTTT CASVNWATDTQYF
TRBJ2-1 . TRBV5-1 TRBD1 TGCGCCAGCAGCTTAGGACAGGGGCATGAGCAGTTCTTC CASSLGQGHEQFF
TRBJ1-3 . TRBV6-1 . TGTGCCAGCACTCAACAGGGCTCTGGAAACACCATATATTTT CASTQQGSGNTIYF
TRBJ2-7 . TRBV9 TRBD1 TGTGCCAGCAGCGTAGAAGGGACAGGGTACGAGCAGTACTTC CASSVEGTGYEQYF
TRBJ1-3 . TRBV5-4 . TGTGCCAGCAGTCCCAGCGGAGGGGTGATCCCTGGAAACACCATATATTTT CASSPSGGVIPGNTIYF
TRBJ2-7 . TRBV6-1 . TGTGCCAGCAGTGTCTTGTCGTCTAGCAGCTCCTACGAGCAGTACTTC CASSVLSSSSSYEQYF
TRBJ1-1 . TRBV7-9 TRBD1 TGTGCCAGCAGACAAGACAGGGTTTATGAAGCTTTCTTT CASRQDRVYEAFF
TRBJ2-5 . TRBV5-6 . TGTGCCAGCAGCGGTGGACAGAAGACCCAGTACTTC CASSGGQKTQYF
TRBJ2-3 . TRBV6-5 TRBD2 TGTGCCAGCAGTTACTCAACTAGCGGGCAAGTAGATACGCAGTATTTT CASSYSTSGQVDTQYF
TRBJ2-4 . TRBV19 TRBD1 TGTGCCAGTAGTTCATCCGGGACAGGGTCAGCCATTCAGTACTTC CASSSSGTGSAIQYF
TRBJ2-1 . TRBV9 TRBD2 TGTGCCAGCAGCAAGGTTATAGCGGGAGGGCCCCATGAGCAGTTCTTC CASSKVIAGGPHEQFF
TRBJ2-7 . TRBV7-9 . TGTGCCAGCAGCTTACCTAGCTACGAGCAGTACTTC CASSLPSYEQYF
TRBJ2-5 few TRBV30 TRBD1 TGTGCCTGGAGTCTGAAAGGACAGGGAGAGACCCAGTACTTC CAWSLKGQGETQYF
TRBJ1-2 . TRBV5-4 . TGTGCCAGCAGCTTCGACCAGGGTTGGTGTGGCTACACCTTC CASSFDQGWCGYTF
TRBJ2-7 once TRBV5-1 . TGCGCCAGCAGCCTTTCCCCCTACGAGCAGTACTTC CASSLSPYEQYF
TRBJ1-3 . TRBV6-5 . TGTGCCAGCAGATCCGATGTAGTCTCTGGAAACACCATATATTTT CASRSDVVSGNTIYF
TRBJ2-3 . TRBV7-2 TRBD2 TGTGCCAGCAGCATAACCGGGACTAGCGGGATTGGGGCAGATACGCAGTATTTT CASSITGTSGIGADTQYF
TRBJ1-1 . TRBV10-3 . TGTGCCATCAGTGAAGGGGAGGGGACTGAAGCTTTCTTT CAISEGEGTEAFF
TRBJ1-1 . TRBV9 . TGTGCCAGCAGCGTAGGTCAGGGCCAATACACTGAAGCTTTCTTT CASSVGQGQYTEAFF
TRBJ2-2 . TRBV2 . TGTGCCAGCAGTGAACAAGGGGTTAGGGTAGCCGGGGAGCTGTTTTTT CASSEQGVRVAGELFF
TRBJ1-5 . TRBV2 TRBD1 TGTGCCAGCACTCAGGGGGCGGGCGGTCAGCCCCAGCATTTT CASTQGAGGQPQHF
TRBJ1-6 few TRBV30 TRBD1 TGTGCCTGGAGTGTCCAGGGACAGGGAAATTCACCCCTCCACTTT CAWSVQGQGNSPLHF
TRBJ1-1 few TRBV2 . TGTGCCAGCAGGAACGGACTGCCCCTAGCTGAAGCTTTCTTT CASRNGLPLAEAFF
TRBJ1-1 . TRBV30 . TGTGCCTGGAGTCAGGGAAGCACTGAAGCTTTCTTT CAWSQGSTEAFF
TRBJ1-6 . TRBV13 TRBD1 TGTGCCAGCAGCTTAGTTTCAGGGGGCCAATCACCCCTCCACTTT CASSLVSGGQSPLHF
TRBJ2-3 . TRBV28 . TGTGCCAGCAGTTTCCCGCAGACTAGTCCCGATACGCAGTATTTT CASSFPQTSPDTQYF
TRBJ2-7 . TRBV5-1 . TGCGCCAGCAGCTTGGGAGCGGTGACGCCCCTCCACGAGCAGTACTTC CASSLGAVTPLHEQYF
TRBJ2-7 . TRBV7-2 TRBD2 TGTGCCAGCAGCTTTGGTGGGCGGGGGGGCGTCGACGAGCAGTACTTC CASSFGGRGGVDEQYF
TRBJ2-7 . TRBV15 TRBD1 TGTGCCACCAGCAGAACAGGGGAATCCTACGAGCAGTACTTC CATSRTGESYEQYF
TRBJ2-7 . TRBV25-1 TRBD1 TGTGCCAGCAGTGAGACAACAGGGGGCTACGAGCAGTACTTC CASSETTGGYEQYF
TRBJ1-2 . TRBV19 . TGTGCCAGTACCGAAGGTGGCAGGGGATCGGGAGGCTACACCTTC CASTEGGRGSGGYTF
TRBJ1-2 . TRBV20-1 . TGCAGTGCTAGATTTCGTGGCTACACCTTC CSARFRGYTF
TRBJ1-1 . TRBV9 . TGTGCCAGCAGCCTCGGTGGACGGGAGAACACTGAAGCTTTCTTT CASSLGGRENTEAFF
TRBJ1-2 . TRBV2 . TGTGCCAGCAGTCCGGTTGGCACCTTC CASSPVGTF
TRBJ1-1 . TRBV12-5 . TGTGCTAGTGTCCGAGGGGGTTTCGACACTGAAGCTTTCTTT CASVRGGFDTEAFF
TRBJ2-7 once TRBV5-4 . TGTGCCAGCAGCTTACCAGGGGTCTACGAGCAGTACTTC CASSLPGVYEQYF
TRBJ2-3 . TRBV6-1 TRBD2 TGTGCCAGCAGTGAAGCTCTGAAGGGACTAAGCGCAGATACGCAGTATTTT CASSEALKGLSADTQYF
TRBJ1-2 . TRBV28 . TGTGCCAGCAGTTTAAGGGACACAGCTAACTATGGCTACACCTTC CASSLRDTANYGYTF